These 24 T cell receptor beta chains were all obtained from the same sample, sequenced in a study of CD8 T cells in Susac syndrome. The authors reverse transcribed roughly 0.5 to 1 ug RNA with random hexamers. In TCRdb, the immunoSEQ multiplex PCR reads were re-called with MiXCR into one record per CDR3 protein. The profile shows some 190,000 distinct CDR3 sequences, roughly 92% of them singletons. Material: CD4+ T cells from PBMCs. The receptors originated from a human donor in good health.

The rearrangement joins TRBV6-1 to TRBJ2-3, with 8 bases that match TRBD2. This CDR3 has 17 amino acids. The V segment lost 7 bases and the J segment 3 bases; nucleotides outside the gene matches: 15. CDR1 is MNHNS and CDR2 is SASEGT in the germline V gene. The CDR3 DNA is TGTGCCAGCACCCGGACGGGGCGGGGGGTCGCTACAGATACGCAGTATTTT. Translating gives CASTRTGRGVATDTQYF.

This clonotype was observed a few times. V and J are TRBV7-9 and TRBJ1-5, with D possibly matching TRBD1 (6 bases). Germline lookup yields CDR1 SEHNR and CDR2 FQNEAQ (reference sequence). Trimming shortened V by 1 base and J by 1 base, and 8 bases separated the two germline ends. This CDR3 has 15 residues. This chain's CDR3 is CASSLGQGSNQPQHF. CDR3 coding DNA: TGTGCCAGCAGCTTAGGTCAGGGGAGCAATCAGCCCCAGCATTTT.

V usage is TRBV29-1 and J usage is TRBJ2-1; weak D call: TRBD1 (5 bases). The CDR3 is 14 amino acids. Trimming took off 4 bases at V and 6 bases at J, with 16 bases between the two ends. CDR1 and CDR2 from the germline V gene are SQVTM and ANQGSEA. This chain's CDR3 is CSVVRQGTLNEQFF. For the CDR3, the DNA is TGCAGCGTTGTCCGGCAGGGAACTCTCAATGAGCAGTTCTTC.

The V gene is TRBV7-9, the J gene TRBJ1-5, with 10 nucleotides matching TRBD1. Germline CDR1 SEHNR, CDR2 FQNEAQ (reference sequence). The CDR3 extends over 15 amino acids. With V trimmed by 5 bases and J by 6 bases, 7 bases remained unmatched. The CDR3 sequence: CASSRGQGVFQPQHF. CDR3 in DNA: TGTGCCAGCAGCCGCGGACAGGGGGTATTTCAGCCCCAGCATTTT. Full variable domain (outside the CDR3, taken from reference TRBV7-9 and TRBJ1-5): DTGVSQNPRHKITKRGQNVTFRCDPISEHNRLYWYRQTLGQGPEFLTYFQNEAQLEKSRLLSDRFSAERPKGSFSTLEIQRTEQGDSAMYLCASSRGQGVFQPQHFGDGTRLSIL.

This chain uses TRBV19 with TRBJ1-5, with TRBD1 identical over 10 bases. The CDR3 contains 15 residues. V was pared by 1 base and J by 8 bases, with 5 bases of the junction left unmatched. Germline V gene data show CDR1 as LNHDA and CDR2 as SQIVND (reference sequence). CDR3 region: CASSIVRQGAKPQHF. As DNA, the CDR3 is TGTGCCAGTAGTATAGTCCGACAGGGGGCTAAGCCCCAGCATTTT.

The chain joins TRBV9 to TRBJ2-2; D is perhaps TRBD1 or TRBD2 (5 bases each). This CDR3 comprises 18 residues. Germline V gene lookup returns CDR1 SGDLS and CDR2 YYNGEE. The V end lost 2 bases, the J end lost 4 bases, and 21 bases lay between the germline ends. CDR3 DNA: TGTGCCAGCAGCGTCGCATTACCCGGGACCCCGAGCACCGGGGAGCTGTTTTTT. This gives the protein CASSVALPGTPSTGELFF.

This chain connects TRBV6-6 to TRBJ1-5; D is unclear. In germline, CDR1 is MNHNY, CDR2 SVGAGI (reference sequence). The CDR3 totals 14 residues. V lost 5 bases and J 1 base, leaving 9 bases between the germline ends. This CDR3 reads CASSAWGSNQPQHF. Written as DNA, the CDR3 is TGTGCCAGCAGTGCGTGGGGAAGCAATCAGCCCCAGCATTTT.

The V gene is TRBV11-1, the J gene TRBJ2-1, with a tentative D call TRBD1 (5 bases). The length of the CDR3 is 13 residues. V was clipped by 5 bases and J by 7 bases, with 12 bases between them. The germline V gene has CDR1 SGHAT and CDR2 FQDESV (reference sequence). This chain's CDR3 is CASSPTTVNEQFF. The CDR3 nucleotides read TGTGCCAGCAGCCCGACGACAGTGAATGAGCAGTTCTTC.

The chain has TRBV20-1 and TRBJ1-1, with D unresolved. V was clipped by 7 bases and J by 1 base, with 16 bases between them. CDR1 and CDR2 from the germline V gene are DFQATT and SNEGSKA (reference sequence). The CDR3 spans 14 residues. CDR3 coding DNA: TGCAGTGTCGGATCCCCAGTGGGGAACACTGAAGCTTTCTTT. Protein: CSVGSPVGNTEAFF.

This rearrangement joins TRBV29-1 to TRBJ2-1; TRBD2 is a possible D gene (7 bases). This CDR3 region has 13 residues. Trimming cost V 7 bases and J 6 bases, with 16 bases left between them. Germline V gene lookup returns CDR1 SQVTM and CDR2 ANQGSEA. The CDR3 DNA sequence: TGCAGCGCCCGGGGGGCCTTCCCCAATGAGCAGTTCTTC. This translates into CSARGAFPNEQFF.

The chain couples TRBV6-5 to TRBJ1-2, with D perhaps matching TRBD1 (5 bases). Germline values: CDR1 MNHEY, CDR2 SVGAGI. V was clipped by 5 bases and J by 3 bases, with 10 bases between them. The CDR3 sequence is 13 residues long. CDR3 amino acids: CASSTRGDYGYTF. The CDR3 DNA sequence: TGTGCCAGCAGTACGAGGGGAGACTATGGCTACACCTTC.

This chain joins TRBV6-5 and TRBJ1-1, with D perhaps matching TRBD1 (6 bases). Trimming left V 1 base short and J 4 bases short, with 13 bases between. From germline, CDR1 is MNHEY and CDR2 SVGAGI. This CDR3 has 15 residues. In DNA form, the CDR3 reads TGTGCCAGCAGTTACTGGGGGGGAGGGGGCACTGAAGCTTTCTTT. It specifies CASSYWGGGGTEAFF.

V gene TRBV19 combines with J gene TRBJ1-4; 10 nucleotides match TRBD1. The CDR3 extends over 17 amino acids. Germline-derived CDR1 and CDR2 are LNHDA and SQIVND (reference sequence). After removal of 7 bases from V and 3 bases from J, the junction contained 11 bases not matched to a gene. The CDR3 coding sequence is TGTGCCAGTACCAACGCCGTAGGACAGGGGGCTAATGAAAAACTGTTTTTT. Translating gives CASTNAVGQGANEKLFF. Together with reference TRBV19 and TRBJ1-4, the CDR3 gives the full variable domain: DGGITQSPKYLFRKEGQNVTLSCEQNLNHDAMYWYRQDPGQGLRLIYYSQIVNDFQKGDIAEGYSVSREKKESFPLTVTSAQKNPTAFYLCASTNAVGQGANEKLFFGSGTQLSVL.

This rearrangement joins TRBV7-2 to TRBJ1-2, with D maybe TRBD1 (6 bases). CDR3 length equals 15 residues. The V and J ends lost 5 bases and 8 bases respectively, with 21 bases between them. Looked up from germline, CDR1 is SGHTA and CDR2 is FQGNSA. Here the CDR3 DNA reads TGTGCCAGCAGCCCCAGTCCGGGACATCTGGCGGGCTACACCTTC. It codes for CASSPSPGHLAGYTF.

The V and J genes are TRBV11-1 and TRBJ2-3; 8 positions match TRBD2. Germline-derived CDR1 and CDR2 are SGHAT and FQDESV (reference sequence). The junction had 8 bases not matched to a gene; V was cut back by 7 bases and J by 2 bases. The CDR3 contains 15 residues. CDR3 bases: TGTGCCAGCAAGATTGGCGGGGGGTACACAGATACGCAGTATTTT. This encodes CASKIGGGYTDTQYF.

This clonotype was observed once. CDR3: CASSQTRAGGETQYF. In DNA, the CDR3 is TGTGCCAGCAGCCAAACCCGAGCGGGCGGGGAGACCCAGTACTTC. The chain combines TRBV5-6 with TRBJ2-5, with D perhaps matching TRBD2 (6 bases). This CDR3 spans 15 amino acids. V was cut by 4 bases and J by 5 bases, with 18 bases left in between. The germline gives CDR1 SGHDT, CDR2 YYEEEE.

The CDR3 spells CSVDRTGMGNTIYF. CDR3 DNA sequence: TGCAGCGTTGACAGGACAGGGATGGGAAACACCATATATTTT. The V and J genes are TRBV29-1 and TRBJ1-3; 8 bases match TRBD1. The CDR3 runs 14 residues. Trimming at V came to 3 bases and at J to 4 bases, leaving 5 bases not matched to a gene. CDR1 is SQVTM, CDR2 ANQGSEA, per germline.

The gene calls are TRBV6-2 or TRBV6-3 and TRBJ1-1, with D possibly matching TRBD1 (5 bases). From germline, CDR1 is MNHEY and CDR2 SVGEGT. The CDR3 covers 12 residues. With 4 bases removed from V and 5 bases from J, the gap between germline ends came to 8 bases. This CDR3 reads CASSWGGTEAFF. CDR3 bases: TGTGCCAGCAGTTGGGGGGGGACTGAAGCTTTCTTT.

The chain is built from TRBV5-6 and TRBJ1-5; D remains unclear. The CDR3 is made up of 12 amino acids. Germline loops: CDR1 SGHDT, CDR2 YYEEEE. Trimming removed 1 base at V and 5 bases at J, with 4 bases between. The CDR3 is CASSLSDQPQHF. In DNA, the CDR3 is TGTGCCAGCAGCTTGAGTGATCAGCCCCAGCATTTT.

This clonotype appeared once. The rearrangement joins TRBV3-1 to TRBJ2-5, with D tentatively TRBD2 (6 bases). The CDR3 has 14 amino acids. Germline loops: CDR1 LGHDT, CDR2 YNNKEL (reference sequence). Deletions cut 5 bases from V and 2 bases from J, with 12 bases between. CDR3 sequence (DNA): TGTGCCAGCAGCGGGGGACTGCCTCAAGAGACCCAGTACTTC. Translating it yields CASSGGLPQETQYF.

J is TRBJ2-1 and V is TRBV2, with a tentative D call TRBD2 (6 bases). The V and J ends lost 3 bases and 8 bases respectively, with 11 bases between them. Looked up from germline, CDR1 is SNHLY and CDR2 is FYNNEI. The CDR3 is 13 residues long. The CDR3: CASSEGGPHEQFF. The DNA of the CDR3 is TGTGCCAGCAGTGAGGGAGGCCCACATGAGCAGTTCTTC.

The gene calls are TRBV2 and TRBJ2-3, with 13 positions matching TRBD2. This CDR3 region has 16 residues. The junction had 8 bases not matched to a gene; V was cut back by 6 bases and J by 5 bases. Germline lookup yields CDR1 SNHLY and CDR2 FYNNEI. CDR3 amino acids: CASRRTSGGAGDTQYF. The CDR3 bases are TGTGCCAGCAGGCGTACTAGCGGGGGGGCAGGAGATACGCAGTATTTT.

The rearrangement joins TRBV5-1 to TRBJ2-5; D call uncertain. The CDR3 is 15 amino acids. Per the germline V gene, CDR1 is SGHRS and CDR2 is YFSETQ. V was clipped by 4 bases and J by 3 bases, with 16 bases between them. CDR3 nucleotide sequence: TGCGCCAGCAGCCCGTCTGAACGGAGAGAAGAGACCCAGTACTTC. It yields the protein CASSPSERREETQYF.

The J gene is TRBJ1-2, the V gene TRBV7-9; D is undetermined. Germline values: CDR1 SEHNR, CDR2 FQNEAQ (reference sequence). The CDR3 extends over 12 amino acids. V gave up 5 bases and J gave up 8 bases, with 12 bases separating them. The CDR3 loop is CASSVDTGGYTF. The CDR3, as DNA: TGTGCCAGCAGCGTAGACACCGGGGGCTACACCTTC.